This TCR beta chain derives from a study of blood T cell dynamics during melanoma immunotherapy. Every bulk PBMC sample received the same 350 ng of DNA. The table came from immunoSEQ multiplex PCR; TCRdb's copy has only in-frame clones and leaves some out. This table holds more than 8,000 clones, roughly 86% found once. Documented time point: pre-treatment baseline. V trimming: 2 bases; J trimming: 5 bases; junction bases outside the gene matches: 2. Germline loops: CDR1 MNHNY, CDR2 SVGAGI (reference sequence). This CDR3 contains 14 residues. The chain combines TRBV6-6 with TRBJ2-7, with TRBD1 identical over 11 bases. The sample was blood, taken from a patient treated with checkpoint blockade. The clonotype comes from a human donor with melanoma. Here the CDR3 reads CASSYRDRGNEQYF. The CDR3 bases are TGTGCCAGCAGTTACCGGGACAGGGGGAACGAGCAGTACTTC.